This is a list of T cell receptor beta chains from one sample in a study of regulatory T cells in long-lasting Graves disease. TCRdb passed the multiplex PCR reads through MiXCR, listing each CDR3 protein once. This sample carries hundreds of thousands of distinct CDR3 sequences, about 15% of them seen once, and the ten largest clones take roughly 7.7%. This sample was also put to use in a study of T cells in Graves' hyperthyroidism and ophthalmopathy.

This specimen consisted of peripheral blood mononuclear cells (PBMCs), obtained at new diagnosis, from a patient treated with antithyroid drugs. These receptor sequences come from a woman aged 40 to 50 with Graves disease. CDR3s leave out the opening cysteine and the closing phenylalanine or tryptophan. A D gene is named only where the DNA matches it firmly.

D	V	CDR3
-	TRBV29-1	SVDAGLADTQY
-	TRBV24-1	ATSGQVAGKGYGYT
-	TRBV27	ASSPLYTSGANVLT
TRBD2	TRBV11-1	ASSRAAGGLYEQY
TRBD1	TRBV28	AIRTGGFTEAF
-	TRBV11-3	ASSWAGPLYGYT
TRBD2	TRBV6-1	ASRQGLAGVEQY
-	TRBV30	AWSVYSNNEQF
-	TRBV27	ARSPDVSGNTIY
-	TRBV28	ASSSRGRKNYGYT
TRBD2	TRBV4-1	ASSQGLAGGWETQY
-	TRBV12-3/TRBV12-4	ASRVANLNTGELF
TRBD2	TRBV11-2	ASSLVSAGVHEQY
-	TRBV9	ASNGGTAKETQY
TRBD2	TRBV9	ASSAQRRGVQETQY
TRBD2	TRBV5-1	ASTRTSGYNEQF
-	TRBV4-2	ATSQEYDTYEQY
-	TRBV29-1	SVGPGETQY
TRBD1	TRBV4-1	ASSQHGTANTGELF
TRBD1	TRBV9	ASSVAGQGNGYT
-	TRBV5-6	ASSLAPGIGEKLF
TRBD2	TRBV5-1	TSSPSGSTDTQY